Listed below are T cell receptor beta chains from one sample, sequenced in a study of cytomegalovirus exposure and HLA in healthy donors. The assay was immunoSEQ multiplex PCR, and TCRdb's table has in-frame clones only and misses some. The repertoire consists of approximately 150,000 clones, with roughly 85% occurring once and the leading ten covering 2.1%. Sequencing was performed on PBMCs. These receptors were taken from a man between 35 and 55 years old in good health and CMV-seronegative. The conserved cysteine and the conserved F or W are not part of the CDR3 here. D genes are given only for firm matches.

CDR3,J,D,V
ASSLGQRGNTIY,TRBJ1-3,.,TRBV5-1
ASSQGPGQGNEKLF,TRBJ1-4,TRBD1,TRBV4-3
ASSLGPGSEQPQH,TRBJ1-5,.,TRBV5-4
ASSLAGRTGGNGYT,TRBJ1-2,TRBD1,TRBV7-9
ASSIASNNEQF,TRBJ2-1,.,TRBV19
ASSLSGETQY,TRBJ2-5,.,TRBV7-9
ASSASGLARTGELF,TRBJ2-2,TRBD2,TRBV9
ASSLGPFQETQY,TRBJ2-5,.,TRBV19
ASLSAGGTNSQY,TRBJ2-4,TRBD2,TRBV6-1
ASSYDPRYEQY,TRBJ2-7,.,TRBV6-5
ATATGLATYEQY,TRBJ2-7,TRBD2,TRBV7-2
ASSSWKDREGAETQY,TRBJ2-5,TRBD1,TRBV7-6
AWRGGGKLF,TRBJ1-4,.,TRBV30
ASREGGTMMDTQY,TRBJ2-3,.,TRBV4-2
ASSLGTANQPQH,TRBJ1-5,.,TRBV7-2
ASSSQGGVYEQY,TRBJ2-7,.,TRBV11-2
ASSLVASGSPNNEQF,TRBJ2-1,TRBD2,TRBV5-1
ASSLPERLNYGYT,TRBJ1-2,.,TRBV19
AIRSDRLGYYGYT,TRBJ1-2,.,TRBV10-3
ASSPLSSGGRASETQY,TRBJ2-5,TRBD2,TRBV18
AITNTGVEQY,TRBJ2-7,TRBD1,TRBV10-3
ASSKQGDNQPQH,TRBJ1-5,TRBD1,TRBV18
ASSLASSGGVYEQY,TRBJ2-7,.,TRBV11-2
ASSPASGYTGELF,TRBJ2-2,TRBD2,TRBV19
AWSRGGADGYT,TRBJ1-2,TRBD1,TRBV30
ASSPDSQSYEQY,TRBJ2-7,.,TRBV5-4
ASSAGLDTDTQY,TRBJ2-3,.,TRBV11-1
ASSPRGLAGGETQY,TRBJ2-5,TRBD2,TRBV27
AISMLTGTGSAGELF,TRBJ2-2,TRBD1,TRBV10-3
ASRFRDEQY,TRBJ2-7,.,TRBV6-4
ASSRTGDNQPQH,TRBJ1-5,TRBD1,TRBV19
ASSTGGSGGANVLT,TRBJ2-6,TRBD1,TRBV19
ASSQDLTRSLAANEKLF,TRBJ1-4,.,TRBV4-1
ASSLGRSGGEETQY,TRBJ2-5,.,TRBV28
ASAGTANYGYT,TRBJ1-2,TRBD1,TRBV19
ASSYRGGQGWTEAF,TRBJ1-1,TRBD1,TRBV27
ASIALNYNEQF,TRBJ2-1,.,TRBV2
ASSWDRGGNTIY,TRBJ1-3,TRBD1,TRBV7-2
ASSYGRGGETQY,TRBJ2-5,TRBD2,TRBV6-6
SVEPPGQGGETQY,TRBJ2-5,TRBD1,TRBV29-1
ATSRDQASNEQY,.,.,TRBV15
ASSNSNSPLH,TRBJ1-6,.,TRBV6-5
ASSQSSGETYEQY,TRBJ2-7,TRBD2,TRBV4-2
ASSDLDKNNEQF,TRBJ2-1,.,TRBV19
AGQKTVSSTDTQY,TRBJ2-3,.,TRBV2
ASSLGYGQETQY,TRBJ2-5,.,TRBV5-1
ATSHSNNQPQH,TRBJ1-5,.,TRBV15
ASSKDEGSSYEQY,TRBJ2-7,.,TRBV21-1
ASFSGRSFAGEQY,TRBJ2-7,TRBD2,TRBV6-5
ASSPTSYGYT,TRBJ1-2,.,TRBV7-8
ASSLEAGTDTQY,TRBJ2-3,.,TRBV5-1
ASSLQGNHEQY,TRBJ2-7,TRBD1,TRBV5-4
ASSGGTGRGVQY,TRBJ2-4,TRBD1,TRBV2
ASSAQSSYNEQF,TRBJ2-1,.,TRBV7-8
ASSVGGLVPEQY,TRBJ2-7,TRBD2,TRBV9
ASSDSLAGAEQF,TRBJ2-1,TRBD2,TRBV25-1
ASSVIRGLQETQY,TRBJ2-5,TRBD1,TRBV7-8